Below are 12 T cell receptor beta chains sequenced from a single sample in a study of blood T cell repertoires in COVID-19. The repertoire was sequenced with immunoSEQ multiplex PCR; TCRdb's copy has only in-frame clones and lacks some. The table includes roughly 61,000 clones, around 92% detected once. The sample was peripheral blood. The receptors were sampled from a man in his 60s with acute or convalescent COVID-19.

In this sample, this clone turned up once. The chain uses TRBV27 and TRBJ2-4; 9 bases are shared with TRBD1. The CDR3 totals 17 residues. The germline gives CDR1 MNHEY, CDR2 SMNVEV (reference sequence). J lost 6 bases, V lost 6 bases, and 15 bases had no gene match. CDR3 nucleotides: TGTGCCAGCAGCCTTAAACCCCCTCCGGGACAGGGAAACATTCAGTACTTC. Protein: CASSLKPPPGQGNIQYF.

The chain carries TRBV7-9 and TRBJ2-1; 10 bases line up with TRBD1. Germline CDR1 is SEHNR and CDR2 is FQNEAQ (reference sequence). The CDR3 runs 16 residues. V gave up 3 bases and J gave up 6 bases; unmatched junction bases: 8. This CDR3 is CASSLDDRGRLNEQFF. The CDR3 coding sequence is TGTGCCAGCAGCTTGGACGACAGGGGGCGCCTCAATGAGCAGTTCTTC.

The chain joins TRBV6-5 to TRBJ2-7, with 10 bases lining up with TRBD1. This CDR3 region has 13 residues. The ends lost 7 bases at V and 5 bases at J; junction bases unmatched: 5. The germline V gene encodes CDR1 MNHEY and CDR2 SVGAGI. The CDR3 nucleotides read TGTGCCAGCATGACGACAGGGGGCAACGAGCAGTACTTC. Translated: CASMTTGGNEQYF.

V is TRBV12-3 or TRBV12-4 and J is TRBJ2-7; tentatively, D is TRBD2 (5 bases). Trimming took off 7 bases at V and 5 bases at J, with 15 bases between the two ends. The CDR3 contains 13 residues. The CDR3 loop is CASKPSYTHEQYF. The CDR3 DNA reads TGTGCCAGCAAGCCTAGCTACACCCACGAGCAGTACTTC.

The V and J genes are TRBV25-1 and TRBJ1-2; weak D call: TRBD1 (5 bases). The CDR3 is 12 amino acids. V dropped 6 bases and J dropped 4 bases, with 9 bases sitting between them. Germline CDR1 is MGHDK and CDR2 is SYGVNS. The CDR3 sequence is CASSSDSYGYTF. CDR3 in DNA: TGTGCCAGCAGCTCCGACAGCTATGGCTACACCTTC.

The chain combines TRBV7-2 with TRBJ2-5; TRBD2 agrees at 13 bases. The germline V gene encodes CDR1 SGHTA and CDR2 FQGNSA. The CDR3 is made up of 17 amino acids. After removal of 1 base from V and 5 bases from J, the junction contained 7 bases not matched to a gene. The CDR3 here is CASSLEVTSGRWETQYF. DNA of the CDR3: TGTGCCAGCAGCTTAGAGGTGACTAGCGGGAGGTGGGAGACCCAGTACTTC.

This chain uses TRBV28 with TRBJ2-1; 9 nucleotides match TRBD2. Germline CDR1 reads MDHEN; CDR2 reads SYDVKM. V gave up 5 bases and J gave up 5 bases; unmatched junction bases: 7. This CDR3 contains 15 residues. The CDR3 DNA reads TGTGCCAGCAGTCCTTGGGCGGGAGGGAACAATGAGCAGTTCTTC. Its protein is CASSPWAGGNNEQFF.

CDR3 DNA: TGTGCCAGCAGCAGGACTAGCGGATCCTACAATGAGCAGTTCTTC. Translating gives CASSRTSGSYNEQFF. V is TRBV7-3 and J is TRBJ2-1; 10 bases align to TRBD2. Germline V lookup: CDR1 SGHTA, CDR2 FQGTGA. The J segment lost 1 base and the V segment lost 5 bases, leaving 2 bases of the junction unmatched. The CDR3 contains 15 residues.

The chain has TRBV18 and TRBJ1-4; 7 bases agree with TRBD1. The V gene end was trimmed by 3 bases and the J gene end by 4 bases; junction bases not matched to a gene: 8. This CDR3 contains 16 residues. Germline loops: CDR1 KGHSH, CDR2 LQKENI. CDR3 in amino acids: CASSPEPGQINEKLFF. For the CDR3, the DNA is TGTGCCAGCTCACCCGAGCCGGGACAGATTAATGAAAAACTGTTTTTT.

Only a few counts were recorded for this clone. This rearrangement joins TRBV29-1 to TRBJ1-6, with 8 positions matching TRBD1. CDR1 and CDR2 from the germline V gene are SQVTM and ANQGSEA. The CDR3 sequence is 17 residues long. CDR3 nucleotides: TGCAGACTTCTCCATTGGACAGGGAGCTCCTATAATTCACCCCTCCACTTT. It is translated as CRLLHWTGSSYNSPLHF.

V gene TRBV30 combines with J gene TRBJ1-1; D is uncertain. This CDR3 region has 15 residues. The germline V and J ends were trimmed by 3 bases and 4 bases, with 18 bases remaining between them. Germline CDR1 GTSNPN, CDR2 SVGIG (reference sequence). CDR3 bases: TGTGCCTGGAGGTACCACCTCGAGGGAGGCACTGAAGCTTTCTTT. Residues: CAWRYHLEGGTEAFF.

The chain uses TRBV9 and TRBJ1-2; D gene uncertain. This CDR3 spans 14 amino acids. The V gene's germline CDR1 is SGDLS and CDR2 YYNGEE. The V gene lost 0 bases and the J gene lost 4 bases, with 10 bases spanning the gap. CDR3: CASSVGGSSYGYTF. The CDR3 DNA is TGTGCCAGCAGCGTAGGAGGGAGTTCCTATGGCTACACCTTC. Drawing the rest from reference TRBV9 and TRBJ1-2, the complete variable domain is DSGVTQTPKHLITATGQRVTLRCSPRSGDLSVYWYQQSLDQGLQFLIQYYNGEERAKGNILERFSAQQFPDLHSELNLSSLELGDSALYFCASSVGGSSYGYTFGSGTRLTVV.